This T cell receptor beta chain emerged from a study of control samples from healthy donors and cancer patients. Germline V gene lookup returns CDR1 MNHEY and CDR2 SVGAGI. Trimming took 4 bases from V and 1 from J, leaving 13 bases between them. CDR3 length equals 16 residues. The assay was immunoSEQ multiplex PCR, and TCRdb's table has in-frame clones only and misses some. The sample consists of 120,000 to 150,000 clones, around 90% of them appearing once. The source material was blood. This chain uses TRBV6-5 with TRBJ2-2; D perhaps matches TRBD1 (6 bases). This clonotype originated in a man younger than 40 in good health. As DNA, the CDR3 is TGTGCCAGCAGTTCCTTGCCGGGACAGAACACCGGGGAGCTGTTTTTT. This encodes CASSSLPGQNTGELFF.